A selection of T cell receptor beta chains follows, all from one sample in a study of monozygotic twins with inflammatory bowel disease. TCRdb reanalyzed the 5' RACE reads, giving one entry per CDR3 protein sequence and no DNA. Its table lists about 450,000 distinct CDR3 sequences. The sample was blood. The receptors originated from a human donor with ulcerative colitis or Crohn's disease, or a healthy co-twin of an affected twin (not recorded which). Each CDR3 is given with its conserved first and last residue. Each record gives: J gene, V gene, CDR3 protein.

J gene: TRBJ1-6
V gene: TRBV7-2
CDR3 protein: CASSPAAGLNSPLHF

J gene: TRBJ2-2
V gene: TRBV7-8
CDR3 protein: CASSRQGQGNTGELFF

J gene: TRBJ2-1
V gene: TRBV7-8
CDR3 protein: CASSLVAGEQFF

J gene: TRBJ2-4
V gene: TRBV27
CDR3 protein: CASSGDRGNIQYF

J gene: TRBJ2-2
V gene: TRBV19
CDR3 protein: CASSIMGLAVSGELFF

J gene: TRBJ2-7
V gene: TRBV5-1
CDR3 protein: CASSYSSGISYEQYF

J gene: TRBJ1-2
V gene: TRBV6-5
CDR3 protein: CGSSYDAGADYGYTF

J gene: TRBJ1-5
V gene: TRBV6-5
CDR3 protein: CASSYLGTEYQPQHF

J gene: TRBJ2-7
V gene: TRBV20-1
CDR3 protein: CSARALGQGTGEQYF

J gene: TRBJ2-6
V gene: TRBV3-1
CDR3 protein: CASSQDPGTGNVLTF

J gene: TRBJ1-5
V gene: TRBV28
CDR3 protein: CASSPSGRPGDPQHF

J gene: TRBJ2-1
V gene: TRBV9
CDR3 protein: CASSVGGFTYNEQFF

J gene: TRBJ1-1
V gene: TRBV5-4
CDR3 protein: CASSPGGGWRGTEAFF

J gene: TRBJ2-6
V gene: TRBV5-4
CDR3 protein: CASSLAWGTGNSGANVLTF

J gene: TRBJ2-4
V gene: TRBV27
CDR3 protein: CASSFTSRTGIIQYF

J gene: TRBJ1-1
V gene: TRBV19
CDR3 protein: CASNALGVRTEAFF

J gene: TRBJ2-3
V gene: TRBV5-1
CDR3 protein: CASRSASTDTQYF

J gene: TRBJ2-3
V gene: TRBV15
CDR3 protein: CATSRDRGGGETDTQYF

J gene: TRBJ2-5
V gene: TRBV20-1
CDR3 protein: CSALTSGEETQYF

J gene: TRBJ2-1
V gene: TRBV5-4
CDR3 protein: CASSAGGDYNEQFF

J gene: TRBJ1-2
V gene: TRBV18
CDR3 protein: CASSPMQNVYYGYTF

J gene: TRBJ2-5
V gene: TRBV4-1
CDR3 protein: CASSQDRVPGLRETQYF

J gene: TRBJ2-1
V gene: TRBV19
CDR3 protein: CASSSGFPRSEQFF

J gene: TRBJ2-1
V gene: TRBV20-1
CDR3 protein: CSALGRNNEQFF

J gene: TRBJ1-5
V gene: TRBV24-1
CDR3 protein: CATSDSGASRQPQHF

J gene: TRBJ2-4
V gene: TRBV6-5
CDR3 protein: CASSYSSGTVNIQYF

J gene: TRBJ2-2
V gene: TRBV7-9
CDR3 protein: CASSLLAGGLTGELFF

J gene: TRBJ2-1
V gene: TRBV4-2
CDR3 protein: CASSQGTSGYYNEQFF

J gene: TRBJ2-1
V gene: TRBV6-2/TRBV6-3
CDR3 protein: CASSSTSPDEQFF

J gene: TRBJ2-1
V gene: TRBV12-3/TRBV12-4
CDR3 protein: CATQGADNEQFF

J gene: TRBJ2-1
V gene: TRBV5-1
CDR3 protein: CASSSGQLMEQFF

J gene: TRBJ1-2
V gene: TRBV6-5
CDR3 protein: CASSYLQGADGYTF

J gene: TRBJ2-1
V gene: TRBV7-8
CDR3 protein: CASSETTSGMQFF

J gene: TRBJ1-1
V gene: TRBV7-6
CDR3 protein: CASSLLAGTNTEAFF

J gene: TRBJ1-5
V gene: TRBV19
CDR3 protein: CASSFRLGGIDQPQHF

J gene: TRBJ2-2
V gene: TRBV20-1
CDR3 protein: CSAKGYSGAGELFF

J gene: TRBJ2-1
V gene: TRBV28
CDR3 protein: CASITGLSGGNEQFF

J gene: TRBJ2-5
V gene: TRBV20-1
CDR3 protein: CSARDPSGGNQETQYF

J gene: TRBJ2-7
V gene: TRBV9
CDR3 protein: CASSERDRSPSYEQYF

J gene: TRBJ2-1
V gene: TRBV5-1
CDR3 protein: CASREVGEQFF

J gene: TRBJ1-1
V gene: TRBV6-5
CDR3 protein: CASSYAGQGVQRAFF

J gene: TRBJ1-1
V gene: TRBV12-3/TRBV12-4
CDR3 protein: CASSWFGAKNTEAFF

J gene: TRBJ2-3
V gene: TRBV10-3
CDR3 protein: CAITHAPTDTQYF

J gene: TRBJ2-7
V gene: TRBV12-3/TRBV12-4
CDR3 protein: CASSLGPGSSYEQYF

J gene: TRBJ1-1
V gene: TRBV18
CDR3 protein: CASSQVLVGDTEAFF

J gene: TRBJ1-1
V gene: TRBV19
CDR3 protein: CASSLLAYSNTEAFF

J gene: TRBJ2-3
V gene: TRBV20-1
CDR3 protein: CSSQKGVRTDTQYF

J gene: TRBJ2-3
V gene: TRBV20-1
CDR3 protein: CSASGAGADTQYF

J gene: TRBJ2-2
V gene: TRBV12-3/TRBV12-4
CDR3 protein: CASRSGTTTGELFF

J gene: TRBJ1-2
V gene: TRBV9
CDR3 protein: CASSGGTELPNYGYTF

J gene: TRBJ2-7
V gene: TRBV20-1
CDR3 protein: CSASSWSYEQYF

J gene: TRBJ2-7
V gene: TRBV5-1
CDR3 protein: CASSLWTAYEQYF